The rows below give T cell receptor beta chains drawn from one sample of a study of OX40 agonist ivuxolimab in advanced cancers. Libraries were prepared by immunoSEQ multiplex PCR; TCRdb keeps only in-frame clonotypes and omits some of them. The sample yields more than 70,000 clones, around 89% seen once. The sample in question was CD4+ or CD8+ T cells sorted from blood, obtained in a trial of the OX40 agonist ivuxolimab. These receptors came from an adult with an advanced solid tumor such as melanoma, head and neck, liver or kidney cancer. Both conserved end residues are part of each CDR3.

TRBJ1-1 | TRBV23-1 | CASSLGHSPGAFF
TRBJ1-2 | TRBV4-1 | CASSQPALYGYTF
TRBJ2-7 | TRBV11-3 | CASSLEREYEQYF
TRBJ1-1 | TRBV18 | CASSKNRDSIMGSEAFF
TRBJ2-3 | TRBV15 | CATSMPSAGYRDASTDTQYF
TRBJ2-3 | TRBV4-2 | CASSPRADTDTQYF
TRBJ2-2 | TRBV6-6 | CASSYRGTGELFF
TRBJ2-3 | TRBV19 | CASSMPGQGVLADTQYF
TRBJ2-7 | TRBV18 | CASSPGLAGGNEQYF
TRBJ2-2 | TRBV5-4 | CASSVGLAGYTGELFF
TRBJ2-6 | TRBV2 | CASTGGTGANVLTF
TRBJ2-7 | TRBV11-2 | CASSLVGTAYEQYF
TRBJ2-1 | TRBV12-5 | CASGRDSNEQFF
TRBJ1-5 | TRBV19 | CASRFTGGANQPQHF
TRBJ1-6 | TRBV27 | CASSLTGQLGSSPLHF
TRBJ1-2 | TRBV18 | CASSPTEGLYGYTF
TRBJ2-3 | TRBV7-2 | CASSLARGLRTDTQYF
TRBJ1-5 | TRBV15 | CATSMARGQPQHF
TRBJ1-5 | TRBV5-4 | CASSPTGGNQPQHF
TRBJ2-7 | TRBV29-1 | CSVFSGRSYEQYF
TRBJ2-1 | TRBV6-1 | CASSEFRGTVWNEQFF
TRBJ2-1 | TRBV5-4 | CASTFSVGVSYNEQFF
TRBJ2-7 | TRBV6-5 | CASNDEGGTYEQYF
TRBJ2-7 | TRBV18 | CASSPGSSSYEQYF